These 4 T cell receptor beta chains originate from one sample sequenced in a study of blood T cell repertoires in COVID-19. The method was immunoSEQ multiplex PCR; TCRdb's version includes in-frame clones alone and lacks a portion of them. The repertoire holds about 140,000 clones, 76% seen once, with around 4.2% in the top ten. Sequenced sample: peripheral blood. All receptors come from a woman at least 80 years old with active or convalescent COVID-19.

The CDR3 loop reads CASSFGGALYETQYF. The DNA for the CDR3 is TGCGCCAGCAGCTTTGGGGGGGCGCTTTACGAGACCCAGTACTTC. This chain links TRBV5-1 with TRBJ2-5, with a weak D call TRBD2 (7 bases). Germline V CDR1 and CDR2: SGHRS, YFSETQ. The V and J ends lost 2 bases and 5 bases respectively, with 16 bases between them. CDR3 length: 15 amino acids.

The J gene is TRBJ1-5, the V gene TRBV6-2 or TRBV6-3; 7 nucleotides line up with TRBD1. The CDR3 runs 17 residues. The trim removed 5 bases at V and 6 bases at J, leaving 16 bases unmatched. CDR1 is MNHEY and CDR2 is SVGEGT in the germline V gene. The CDR3 loop reads CASSTRPWDSTGQPQHF. The CDR3 DNA is TGTGCCAGCAGTACCCGACCCTGGGACAGTACGGGTCAGCCCCAGCATTTT.

The rearrangement joins TRBV5-4 to TRBJ1-6, with TRBD1 identical over 7 bases. CDR3 length: 14 amino acids. Germline V lookup: CDR1 SGHNT, CDR2 YYREEE (reference sequence). J gave up 5 bases and V 9 bases, and 8 bases lay outside the gene matches. The CDR3 sequence: CATRGEVNNSPLHF. CDR3 bases: TGTGCCACCAGGGGGGAGGTGAATAATTCACCCCTCCACTTT.

Points on this clone: A much larger clone is a single base away; this may be a read error. The chain has TRBV10-2 and TRBJ1-1; 7 nucleotides agree with TRBD1. Germline V gene data show CDR1 as WSHSY and CDR2 as SAAADI. The CDR3 extends over 14 amino acids. V shed 4 bases, J shed 0 bases, and the junction held 2 bases outside the gene matches. The CDR3 DNA reads TGCGCCAGCAGTGTGACAGGGATGAACACTGAAGCTTTCTTT. Protein sequence: CASSVTGMNTEAFF.